This T cell receptor beta chain appears in the sequencing data of a study of blood T cell repertoires in COVID-19. At the level of the study: Material from acute and convalescent COVID-19 was sourced from the United States, Italy and Spain. Nucleic acid was either cDNA or gDNA, and it came from T cells, B-cell-depleted T cells, or PBMCs.

Germline CDR1 and CDR2: SGHTA and FQGTGA. Deletions cut 3 bases from V and 0 bases from J, with 11 bases between. The CDR3 is 15 residues long. Per the authors' pipeline: Amplification of reference gene primers provided the estimated nucleated cell counts. Data came from immunoSEQ multiplex PCR; TCRdb stores just in-frame clones and leaves some out. The V and J calls and the clone size are those of that table, but D and trimming were determined from the DNA. The table includes 130,000 to 150,000 clones, more than 75% detected once. The sample taken for sequencing was peripheral blood. The V and J genes are TRBV7-3 and TRBJ1-2; D is undetermined. The clonotype comes from a woman between 40 and 50 years old with acute or convalescent COVID-19. CDR3 coding DNA: TGTGCCAGCAGCTTCACCGGGATAACTAACTATGGCTACACCTTC. It yields the protein CASSFTGITNYGYTF.